The 10 T cell receptor beta chains presented below share a single source sample, sequenced in a study of long-term antiretroviral therapy in people with HIV. This was the immunoSEQ v3.0 assay at survey level. Produced via immunoSEQ multiplex PCR; TCRdb's table is partial and in-frame only. This sample has 20,000 to 25,000 clones; roughly 80% occur once, and the top ten carry roughly 5.7%. The sample consisted of unsorted PBMCs, taken 0.7 years before starting antiretroviral therapy. These receptors all stem from a man younger than 40 with HIV.

The V gene is TRBV11-2, the J gene TRBJ2-1, with TRBD2 as a possible D gene (5 bases). The CDR3 spans 15 residues. CDR1 and CDR2 (germline): SGHAT, FQNNGV. V dropped 3 bases and J dropped 0 bases, with 9 bases sitting between them. The CDR3 spells CASSFGRDSYNEQFF. In nucleotides, the CDR3 is TGTGCCAGCAGCTTTGGACGGGACTCCTACAATGAGCAGTTCTTC.

The rearrangement joins TRBV27 to TRBJ1-6, with 7 bases fitting TRBD1. This CDR3 comprises 18 residues. CDR1 and CDR2 from the germline V gene are MNHEY and SMNVEV (reference sequence). With V trimmed by 6 bases and J by 6 bases, 17 bases remained unmatched. CDR3 DNA: TGTGCCAGCAGACGAGGGCAGGACAGGTATAATGGTAATTCACCCCTCCACTTT. It encodes CASRRGQDRYNGNSPLHF.

This chain joins TRBV7-9 and TRBJ1-2; 7 nucleotides match TRBD1. Germline loops: CDR1 SEHNR, CDR2 FQNEAQ (reference sequence). This CDR3 region has 15 residues. V trimming: 1 base; J trimming: 8 bases; junction bases outside the gene matches: 10. Here the CDR3 DNA reads TGTGCCAGCAGCTTAGAGGGACAGTTGGGAGCCGGCTACACCTTC. Its translation is CASSLEGQLGAGYTF.

The V call is TRBV7-9, the J call TRBJ2-1, with 8 bases matching TRBD2. Looked up from germline, CDR1 is SEHNR and CDR2 is FQNEAQ (reference sequence). The CDR3 consists of 17 residues. The V gene end was trimmed by 6 bases and the J gene end by 2 bases; junction bases not matched to a gene: 12. CDR3 in amino acids: CASRSEGFGRAYNEQFF. The CDR3, as DNA: TGTGCCAGCAGGTCAGAGGGATTCGGGAGGGCCTACAATGAGCAGTTCTTC.

The CDR3 coding sequence is TGTGCCAGCAGTGGAGGCGGGGCCACAGATACGCAGTATTTT. Protein: CASSGGGATDTQYF. The chain carries TRBV2 and TRBJ2-3; the D gene is possibly TRBD2 (6 bases). This CDR3 is built from 14 residues. Trimming stripped 4 bases from V and 2 bases from J, with 10 bases between. CDR1 is SNHLY, CDR2 FYNNEI, per germline.

The chain employs TRBV15 and TRBJ1-5; no clear D. The germline V gene encodes CDR1 LNHNV and CDR2 YYDKDF (reference sequence). Trimming shortened V by 5 bases and J by 6 bases, and 14 bases separated the two germline ends. The CDR3 extends over 14 amino acids. DNA of the CDR3: TGTGCCACCAGCGGCGACCAACGGGGTCAGCCCCAGCATTTT. Encoded protein: CATSGDQRGQPQHF.

This clone has only a few counts. This chain joins TRBV14 and TRBJ1-6; D might be TRBD1 (5 bases). The germline V and J ends were trimmed by 0 bases and 8 bases, with 11 bases remaining between them. Germline V gene lookup returns CDR1 SGHDN and CDR2 FVKESK. The CDR3 runs to 15 residues. The CDR3 sequence is CASSQDSGVYSPLHF. The CDR3 DNA is TGTGCCAGCAGCCAAGACTCGGGGGTCTATTCACCCCTCCACTTT.

The chain links TRBV28 to TRBJ1-2; 10 nucleotides match TRBD1. Germline trimming cut 6 bases from V and 4 bases from J; bases unmatched to any gene: 8. In germline, CDR1 is MDHEN, CDR2 SYDVKM. The CDR3 sequence is 15 residues long. The CDR3 DNA sequence: TGTGCCAGCAGCCCTGGGACAGGGGCAGTCTATGGCTACACCTTC. Encoded protein: CASSPGTGAVYGYTF.

J is TRBJ2-5 and V is TRBV5-1, with D possibly being TRBD1 or TRBD2 (5 bases each). Germline V CDR1 and CDR2: SGHRS, YFSETQ. Trimming removed 0 bases at V and 4 bases at J, with 13 bases between. The CDR3 totals 15 residues. The DNA of the CDR3 is TGCGCCAGCAGCTTGGGGTCCGGGGCCCCAGAGACCCAGTACTTC. Its protein product is CASSLGSGAPETQYF.

V and J are TRBV2 and TRBJ1-1; D is ambiguous. There are 14 residues in the CDR3. V gave up 7 bases and J gave up 1 base, with 13 bases separating them. CDR1 SNHLY and CDR2 FYNNEI come from the germline V gene. CDR3 region: CASNGRQPNTEAFF. The DNA for the CDR3 is TGTGCCAGCAACGGTAGGCAGCCGAACACTGAAGCTTTCTTT.